Ten or more counts support the clone carrying this T cell receptor beta chain. This specimen belongs to a study of T cells after yellow fever vaccination. 5'RACE template switching generated TCR cDNA, adding a universal primer site and UMIs. A single record per CDR3 protein comes from TCRdb applying MiXCR to the 5' RACE reads. The table lists around 310,000 distinct CDR3 sequences, roughly 4% of them singletons. Trimming removed 3 bases from V and 0 bases from J, with 10 bases in between. The CDR3 is made up of 15 amino acids. Germline lookup yields CDR1 SGHRS and CDR2 YFSETQ. The starting material was PBMCs, obtained 5 days after the yellow fever booster vaccination. The chain uses TRBV5-1 and TRBJ2-1; D gene ambiguous. The sequence came from a man aged 18 to 35 who received the YFV17D yellow fever vaccine. Written as DNA, the CDR3 is TGCGCCAGCAGCTCTCGGACCCGCTCCTACAATGAGCAGTTCTTC. It yields the protein CASSSRTRSYNEQFF.